The 25 T cell receptor beta chains below all came from one sample that was sequenced in a study of CD8 T cells in Susac syndrome (dated by TCRdb to about 2019). Library method: the immunoSEQ multiplex PCR assay. RNA was extracted with the RNeasy kit and roughly 0.45 to 1 ug was reverse transcribed using random hexamers. TCRdb trimmed the raw reads at Q25, called clones with MiXCR and kept productive beta chains. Each CDR3 protein appears once, grouped with its most common genes and DNA. The sample includes approximately 120,000 distinct CDR3 sequences, with around 94% observed a single time. Approximately 0.2% of the sample rests with the top ten. The sequenced material came from CD8+ T cells from PBMCs. These receptors all come from a human donor with Susac syndrome.

V usage is TRBV4-3 and J usage is TRBJ2-4, with 7 positions matching TRBD1. The V and J ends lost 2 bases and 12 bases, in that order; junction bases with no gene match: 7. CDR1 is LGHNA and CDR2 is YSLEER in the germline V gene. The CDR3 covers 13 residues. CDR3 sequence (DNA): TGCGCCAGCAGCCAATCACCGACAGGGCCTCAGTACTTC. Translated: CASSQSPTGPQYF.

V usage is TRBV20-1 and J usage is TRBJ2-1; 11 nucleotides line up with TRBD2. V was pared by 5 bases and J by 3 bases, with 3 bases of the junction left unmatched. The germline gives CDR1 DFQATT, CDR2 SNEGSKA (reference sequence). This CDR3 has 14 residues. CDR3 sequence reads: CSAVAGGRYNEQFF. Here the CDR3 DNA reads TGCAGTGCTGTAGCGGGAGGGCGCTACAATGAGCAGTTCTTC.

The chain has TRBV20-1 and TRBJ2-5; TRBD2 might be the D (6 bases). Per the germline V gene, CDR1 is DFQATT and CDR2 is SNEGSKA (reference sequence). V was cut by 3 bases and J by 1 base, with 12 bases left in between. The CDR3 is 14 amino acids. The CDR3 sequence: CSASTRGTQETQYF. CDR3 nucleotide sequence: TGCAGTGCTAGTACCCGGGGGACCCAAGAGACCCAGTACTTC.

The chain couples TRBV12-3 or TRBV12-4 to TRBJ1-2; no definite D call. This CDR3 contains 11 residues. Trimming stripped 5 bases from V and 6 bases from J, with 7 bases between. The CDR3 coding sequence is TGTGCCAGCAGTCAGATGGATGGCTACACCTTC. It encodes CASSQMDGYTF.

This chain joins TRBV12-3 or TRBV12-4 and TRBJ1-3; 9 bases are a match to TRBD1. V lost 7 bases to trimming and J lost 0 bases; unmatched junction nucleotides: 7. The CDR3 extends over 16 amino acids. CDR3 in amino acids: CASKGQGGLSGNTIYF. The CDR3 region has the DNA TGTGCCAGCAAGGGACAGGGCGGCCTCTCTGGAAACACCATATATTTT.

V usage is TRBV4-3 and J usage is TRBJ2-3; unclear D gene. V lost 0 bases to trimming and J lost 0 bases, with 7 bases between them. Germline V gene sequence: CDR1 LGHNA, CDR2 YSLEER. The CDR3 has 15 residues. This chain's CDR3 is CASSQEGSSTDTQYF. In DNA, the CDR3 is TGCGCCAGCAGCCAAGAGGGAAGCAGCACAGATACGCAGTATTTT.

The CDR3 sequence: CAWSSSGDTGELFF. CDR3 nucleotides: TGTGCCTGGAGTTCGTCAGGGGATACCGGGGAGCTGTTTTTT. This chain uses TRBV30 with TRBJ2-2; weak D call: TRBD1 (6 bases). The CDR3 is made up of 14 amino acids. Germline values: CDR1 GTSNPN, CDR2 SVGIG (reference sequence). With 2 bases removed from V and 5 bases from J, the gap between germline ends came to 12 bases.

This chain links TRBV27 with TRBJ2-7, with D perhaps matching TRBD1 (5 bases). CDR3 length: 13 amino acids. V gave up 3 bases and J gave up 2 bases, with 8 bases separating them. Germline V lookup: CDR1 MNHEY, CDR2 SMNVEV (reference sequence). CDR3: CASSFRGTYEQYF. CDR3 nucleotides: TGTGCCAGCAGTTTTAGGGGTACCTACGAGCAGTACTTC.

In nucleotides, the CDR3 is TGCGCCAGCAGCTTGGGGGTAGCGGGGGGCGATGAGCAGTTCTTC. Protein product: CASSLGVAGGDEQFF. V and J are TRBV5-1 and TRBJ2-1; TRBD2 aligns across 10 bases. The CDR3 runs to 15 residues. Germline V gene sequence: CDR1 SGHRS, CDR2 YFSETQ. V lost 0 bases to trimming and J lost 8 bases; unmatched junction nucleotides: 5.

The chain recombines TRBV4-3 with TRBJ2-1; 12 bases fit TRBD2. This CDR3 region has 17 residues. Unmatched junction bases numbered 6, after V lost 0 bases and J lost 6 bases. CDR1 is LGHNA and CDR2 is YSLEER in the germline V gene. The DNA of the CDR3 is TGCGCCAGCAGCCAAGATCAAGCTAGCGGGAGGGTCAATGAGCAGTTCTTC. Its translation is CASSQDQASGRVNEQFF.

The chain uses TRBV5-1 and TRBJ1-2; no reliable D call. This CDR3 contains 16 residues. Germline V CDR1 and CDR2: SGHRS, YFSETQ. V was shortened by 1 base and J by 6 bases, with 19 bases between the two germline ends. CDR3 in DNA: TGCGCCAGCAGCTTGTCGGAACCCTCCCATCGGGATGGCTACACCTTC. Its translation: CASSLSEPSHRDGYTF.

V gene TRBV2 combines with J gene TRBJ1-1, with 10 bases fitting TRBD1. CDR1 and CDR2 (germline): SNHLY, FYNNEI. Losses at the gene ends were 4 bases for V and 4 bases for J; bases not matched to a gene: 15. The CDR3 sequence is 18 residues long. CDR3 in DNA: TGTGCCAGCAGTGTCCTCACGACAGGGGGCTCGGCGGGCACTGAAGCTTTCTTT. This translates into CASSVLTTGGSAGTEAFF.

V and J are TRBV12-3 or TRBV12-4 and TRBJ1-5; D not resolved. The CDR3 is made up of 12 amino acids. The ends were cut back, 9 bases at V and 5 bases at J, with 11 bases in the middle. The CDR3 DNA reads as TGTGCCAGTGGGCGGGAGGATCAGCCCCAGCATTTT. Its protein is CASGREDQPQHF.

The sample holds one count of this clonotype. The chain employs TRBV29-1 and TRBJ2-3, with TRBD2 matching over 8 bases. V was pared by 5 bases and J by 4 bases, with 5 bases of the junction left unmatched. The CDR3 covers 13 residues. From germline, CDR1 is SQVTM and CDR2 ANQGSEA. The CDR3, as DNA: TGCAGCGTTACACGGGAGGGCTCAGATACGCAGTATTTT. Its translation is CSVTREGSDTQYF.

V and J are TRBV20-1 and TRBJ1-2; no firm D call. The germline V and J ends were trimmed by 1 base and 4 bases, with 7 bases remaining between them. This CDR3 has 12 amino acids. Looked up from germline, CDR1 is DFQATT and CDR2 is SNEGSKA (reference sequence). CDR3 residues: CSARGFGYGYTF. The CDR3 DNA reads TGCAGTGCTAGAGGGTTTGGCTATGGCTACACCTTC.

The rearrangement joins TRBV29-1 to TRBJ1-2; 8 nucleotides align to TRBD1. CDR1 SQVTM and CDR2 ANQGSEA come from the germline V gene. The CDR3 runs 16 residues. Trimming at V came to 0 bases and at J to 4 bases, leaving 10 bases not matched to a gene. The CDR3 coding sequence is TGCAGCGTTGAAGATACCCCGGGACAGGTTAGCTATGGCTACACCTTC. Translated: CSVEDTPGQVSYGYTF. Using reference TRBV29-1 and TRBJ1-2 for the parts outside the CDR3, the full variable domain is SAVISQKPSRDICQRGTSLTIQCQVDSQVTMMFWYRQQPGQSLTLIATANQGSEATYESGFVIDKFPISRPNLTFSTLTVSNMSPEDSSIYLCSVEDTPGQVSYGYTFGSGTRLTVV.

V and J are TRBV29-1 and TRBJ2-7, with D possibly being TRBD2 (6 bases). V shed 6 bases and J shed 0 bases, with 12 bases lying between them. The CDR3 is 13 residues long. Germline lookup yields CDR1 SQVTM and CDR2 ANQGSEA. CDR3 region: CSVPGLHSYEQYF. The CDR3 region has the DNA TGCAGCGTCCCGGGACTCCACTCCTACGAGCAGTACTTC.

This sequence joins TRBV7-9 and TRBJ2-5; 9 nucleotides align to TRBD2. The V gene's germline CDR1 is SEHNR and CDR2 FQNEAQ (reference sequence). This CDR3 spans 14 amino acids. Losses at the gene ends were 5 bases for V and 3 bases for J; bases not matched to a gene: 4. The chain's CDR3 is CASSPRLAEETQYF. CDR3 DNA: TGTGCCAGCAGCCCGAGACTAGCGGAAGAGACCCAGTACTTC.

This rearrangement joins TRBV27 to TRBJ1-4, with a tentative D call TRBD1 (5 bases). The CDR3 length is 13 residues. Trimming removed 4 bases at V and 7 bases at J, with 10 bases between. CDR1 MNHEY and CDR2 SMNVEV come from the germline V gene (reference sequence). CDR3 amino acids: CASSSGLGEKLFF. In nucleotides, the CDR3 is TGTGCCAGCAGTTCGGGGCTAGGTGAAAAACTGTTTTTT.

In its sample, this clonotype was seen once. The chain is built from TRBV7-9 and TRBJ1-1; no definite D call. The germline V gene has CDR1 SEHNR and CDR2 FQNEAQ (reference sequence). This CDR3 spans 14 amino acids. The V end was cut by 5 bases, the J end by 4 bases, with 14 bases between. CDR3 in amino acids: CASSPLVGSTEAFF. The CDR3 nucleotides are TGTGCCAGCAGCCCCTTAGTGGGGTCCACTGAAGCTTTCTTT.

J is TRBJ2-4 and V is TRBV12-3 or TRBV12-4; 10 bases are a match to TRBD2. V gave up 5 bases and J gave up 8 bases; unmatched junction bases: 6. This CDR3 comprises 14 residues. The CDR3 loop reads CASSGLAVPDIQYF. Written as DNA, the CDR3 is TGTGCCAGCAGTGGACTAGCGGTCCCGGACATTCAGTACTTC.

This chain uses TRBV30 with TRBJ1-2, with 7 bases identical to TRBD1. J gave up 5 bases and V 4 bases, and 7 bases lay outside the gene matches. The CDR3 totals 13 residues. Germline V gives CDR1 GTSNPN, CDR2 SVGIG (reference sequence). CDR3 DNA sequence: TGTGCCTGGATCCCAGGGGGGATATATGGCTACACCTTC. Translation gives CAWIPGGIYGYTF.

This clonotype was picked up a small number of times. The chain recombines TRBV29-1 with TRBJ2-7; no definite D call. Germline loops: CDR1 SQVTM, CDR2 ANQGSEA. Trimming shortened V by 7 bases and J by 3 bases, and 7 bases separated the two germline ends. The CDR3 sequence is 10 residues long. CDR3 in amino acids: CSAANYEQYF. CDR3 bases: TGCAGCGCGGCCAACTACGAGCAGTACTTC.

This chain links TRBV2 with TRBJ2-7; D is unresolved. The germline CDR1 and CDR2 sequences are SNHLY and FYNNEI. Trimming stripped 1 base from V and 0 bases from J, with 7 bases between. The CDR3 covers 14 residues. CDR3 nucleotide sequence: TGTGCCAGCAGTGAAGAGGAAGACTCCTACGAGCAGTACTTC. Translation gives CASSEEEDSYEQYF.

The count of this clonotype is one. This chain connects TRBV7-6 to TRBJ2-2; the D call may be TRBD1 or TRBD2 (5 bases each). This CDR3 region has 15 residues. The germline V gene has CDR1 SGHVS and CDR2 FNYEAQ. The V gene lost 5 bases and the J gene lost 3 bases, with 13 bases spanning the gap. The CDR3 spells CASSLRDPYTGELFF. The CDR3 region has the DNA TGTGCCAGCAGCCTCCGGGACCCATACACCGGGGAGCTGTTTTTT.